The clone carrying this T cell receptor beta chain was counted ten times or more. What it binds is not known. CDR1 SGHVS and CDR2 FQNEAQ come from the germline V gene. CDR3 length: 16 residues. V lost 4 bases and J 0 bases, leaving 13 bases between the germline ends. These data belong to a study of T cell repertoires in cytomegalovirus infection. Overall study: The public TCR beta signatures pointed to both CMV infection and matching HLA type. Study outcomes and limitations: Pooled public TCR beta family frequency picked out CMV carriers with the relevant HLA.

TCRdb used MiXCR to reprocess the reads, holding one entry per CDR3 protein. Of tens of thousands of distinct CDR3 sequences listed, 3% to 4.5% are singletons. The V call is TRBV7-8, the J call TRBJ2-4; D is undetermined. The receptor's source is a human donor in good health (CMV status not recorded). Some clones in this sample may be carry-over from other donors' samples. Sequenced sample: PBMCs. CDR3 sequence: CASSSKFALAKNIQYF. The CDR3 DNA follows: TGTGCCAGCAGCTCCAAGTTTGCTCTAGCCAAAAACATTCAGTACTTC.